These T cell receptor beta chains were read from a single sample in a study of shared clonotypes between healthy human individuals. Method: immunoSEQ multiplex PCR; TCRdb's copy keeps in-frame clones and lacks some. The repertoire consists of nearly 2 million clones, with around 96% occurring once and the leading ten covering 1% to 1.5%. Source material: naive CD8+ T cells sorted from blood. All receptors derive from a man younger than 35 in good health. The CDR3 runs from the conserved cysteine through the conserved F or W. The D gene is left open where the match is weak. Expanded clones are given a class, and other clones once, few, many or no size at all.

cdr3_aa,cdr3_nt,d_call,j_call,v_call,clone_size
CASSQPLHRDPTEAFF,TGCGCCAGCAGCCAGCCCCTACACCGGGACCCCACTGAAGCTTTCTTT,-,TRBJ1-1,TRBV4-1,-
CAISALAVNEQFF,TGTGCCATCAGTGCCCTTGCAGTAAATGAGCAGTTCTTC,-,TRBJ2-1,TRBV10-3,-
CASSPPRDKYNEQFF,TGTGCCAGCTCACCACCGAGGGATAAATACAATGAGCAGTTCTTC,-,TRBJ2-1,TRBV18,-
CASSVSWGYTF,TGTGCCAGTAGTGTCTCCTGGGGCTACACCTTC,-,TRBJ1-2,TRBV19,-
CARSGAAYEQYF,TGTGCCCGAAGCGGAGCCGCCTACGAGCAGTACTTC,-,TRBJ2-7,TRBV30,-
CASKGGGSYEQYF,TGTGCCAGCAAGGGGGGAGGCTCCTACGAGCAGTACTTC,-,TRBJ2-7,TRBV28,once
CASSFGGGTPRYEQYF,TGCGCCAGCAGCTTCGGCGGGGGGACCCCCCGGTACGAGCAGTACTTC,TRBD2,TRBJ2-7,TRBV5-1,-
CASSLQGTGELFF,TGTGCCAGCAGTTTGCAGGGTACCGGGGAGCTGTTTTTT,-,TRBJ2-2,TRBV27,-
CAWSGDNYGYTF,TGTGCCTGGAGTGGGGACAACTATGGCTACACCTTC,-,TRBJ1-2,TRBV30,few
CAWTGEEETQYF,TGTGCCTGGACGGGGGAAGAAGAGACCCAGTACTTC,-,TRBJ2-5,TRBV30,-